Detailed here is one T cell receptor beta chain. The antigen is not known. This entry comes from a study of T cells and Merkel cell carcinoma outcomes. Findings of the study overall: In Merkel cell carcinoma, repertoire and T-cell density reportedly predicted outcomes.

Assay: immunoSEQ multiplex PCR; the TCRdb copy retains only in-frame clones and omits some. Of around 2,000 clones listed, more than 85% are singletons. Sequencing was performed on tumor tissue from Merkel cell carcinoma. The clonotype originates from a human donor with Merkel cell carcinoma.

This CDR3 is CSVTSRGKEYEQYF. CDR3 nucleotides: TGCAGCGTTACCTCGAGGGGGAAGGAGTACGAGCAGTACTTC. The rearrangement uses TRBV29-1 and TRBJ2-7, with D maybe TRBD1 (6 bases). The CDR3 has 14 amino acids. CDR1 is SQVTM and CDR2 is ANQGSEA in the germline V gene. The ends were cut back, 5 bases at V and 4 bases at J, with 18 bases in the middle.